This T cell receptor (beta chain) was observed in a study of CD8 T cells in ankylosing spondylitis. The length of the CDR3 is 16 residues. With V trimmed by 0 bases and J by 8 bases, 9 bases remained unmatched. The V gene's germline CDR1 is SGHKS and CDR2 YYEKEE (reference sequence). Whole-study findings and limits: Eight highly homologous variants formed a TCR beta motif that appeared characteristic of ankylosing spondylitis blood. Clones linked to disease were reported to show significant enrichment in matched ankylosing spondylitis synovial fluid. Several of the motif variants were reported before in synovial fluid and blood from reactive arthritis. CD8+ cells made up the disease-linked clones, which were relatively rare in peripheral blood.

TCRdb used MiXCR to reprocess the 5' RACE reads, holding one entry per CDR3 protein. This table holds under 300,000 distinct CDR3 sequences, approximately 20% found once. Only a few counts were recorded for this clonotype. Its antigen remains unknown. Sequences were obtained from blood, either unsorted or a sorted T cell fraction (not recorded which). The J gene is TRBJ2-1, the V gene TRBV5-5; 9 nucleotides line up with TRBD2. The receptor's source is a male donor with ankylosing spondylitis or in good health (not recorded which). The CDR3 loop reads CASSLGWLAGKYEQFF. DNA of the CDR3: TGTGCCAGCAGCTTGGGGTGGCTAGCGGGAAAGTATGAGCAGTTCTTC.